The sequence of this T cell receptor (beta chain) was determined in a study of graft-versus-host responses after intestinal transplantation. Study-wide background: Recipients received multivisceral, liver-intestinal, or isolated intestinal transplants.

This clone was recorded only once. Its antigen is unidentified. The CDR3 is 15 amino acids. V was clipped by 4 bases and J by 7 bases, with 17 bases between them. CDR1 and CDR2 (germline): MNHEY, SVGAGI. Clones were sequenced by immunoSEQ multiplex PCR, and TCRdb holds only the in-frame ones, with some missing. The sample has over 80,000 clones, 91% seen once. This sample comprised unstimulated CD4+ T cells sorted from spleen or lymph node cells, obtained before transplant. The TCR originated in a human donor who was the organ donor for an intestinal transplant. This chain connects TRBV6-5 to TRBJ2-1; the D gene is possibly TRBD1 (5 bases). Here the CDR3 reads CASSSPRTPENEQFF. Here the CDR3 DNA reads TGTGCCAGCAGTTCCCCCCGGACACCCGAGAATGAGCAGTTCTTC.